This T cell receptor (beta chain) was found in a study of shared clonotypes between healthy human individuals. With regard to this clone: Distinct nucleotide sequences in the sample also encode this CDR3.

In germline, CDR1 is LNHNV, CDR2 YYDKDF (reference sequence). V was clipped by 3 bases and J by 1 base; unmatched bases: 0. This CDR3 contains 14 residues. Profiling relied on immunoSEQ multiplex PCR, and the TCRdb table lists in-frame clones only, not all of them. The profile covers 2 million to 3 million clones, with under 95% appearing a single time and approximately 0.36% taken by the ten largest. The rearrangement uses TRBV15 and TRBJ2-3; 8 nucleotides line up with TRBD1. The receptor was isolated from a man aged 18 to 29 in good health. Some clones in this sample may be carry-over from other donors' samples. Sequencing was carried out using naive CD4+ T cells from PBMCs. Subset meaning: CD45RA+ positively selected. The CDR3, as DNA: TGTGCCACCAGCAGGGGACAGGGCACAGATACGCAGTATTTT. The encoded protein is CATSRGQGTDTQYF.